This T cell receptor (beta chain) came from a study of T cell responses to AZD1222 COVID-19 vaccine. General study points: Sampling that yielded the repertoires occurred only after the peak T cell response. Breadth and depth of Spike-specific TCRs rose after two AZD1222 doses. Of spike-specific TCRs, nearly half reportedly target regions left unmutated in variants. Donors, mostly white British, included more females; clonal diversity was possibly underestimated.

Produced via immunoSEQ multiplex PCR; TCRdb's table is partial and in-frame only. The sample shows over 70,000 clones, 65% to 80% of them seen only once. A note on this clone: Its antigen is unknown.

V was clipped by 3 bases and J by 5 bases, with 7 bases between them. The CDR3 is 12 residues long. The specimen comprised peripheral blood, sampled 28 days after the second dose of the MenACWY control vaccine. The receptor was isolated from an adult who received the MenACWY meningococcal vaccine as a control. J is TRBJ1-1 and V is TRBV12-3 or TRBV12-4; no firm D call. In DNA form, the CDR3 reads TGTGCCAGCAGTTTCAGCCGGACTGAAGCTTTCTTT. Its translation is CASSFSRTEAFF.